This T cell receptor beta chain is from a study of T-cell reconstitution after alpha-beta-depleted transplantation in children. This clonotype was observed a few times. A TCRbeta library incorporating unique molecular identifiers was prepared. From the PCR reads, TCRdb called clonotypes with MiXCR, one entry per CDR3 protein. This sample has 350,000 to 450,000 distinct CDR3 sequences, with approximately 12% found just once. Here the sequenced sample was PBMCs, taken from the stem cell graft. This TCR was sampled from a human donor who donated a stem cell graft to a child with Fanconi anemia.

The CDR3 here is CASSRASSSGELFF. CDR3 nucleotide sequence: TGCGCCAGCAGCCGGGCAAGTTCCTCCGGGGAGCTGTTTTTT. The V and J genes are TRBV5-1 and TRBJ2-2; D ambiguous. The CDR3 runs 14 residues. The germline V gene has CDR1 SGHRS and CDR2 YFSETQ. The V gene lost 4 bases and the J gene lost 6 bases, with 13 bases spanning the gap.